These T cell receptor beta chains were read from a single sample in a study of blood T cell repertoires in COVID-19. Clones were read by immunoSEQ multiplex PCR, and TCRdb kept only the in-frame ones, dropping some. The sample holds about 91,000 clones, roughly nine tenths seen once. Sequenced: peripheral blood. The receptor set was obtained from a man between 65 and 85 years old with acute or convalescent COVID-19. Both conserved end residues are part of each CDR3. Each record gives: D gene, J gene, V gene, clone size, CDR3 protein, CDR3 DNA. D genes are given only for firm matches. For some rows the clone size is stated as once, few or many, or as a class when expanded; others skip it.

TRBD1,TRBJ1-4,TRBV5-1,-,CASSRDRESSGTNEKLFF,TGCGCCAGCAGCCGGGACAGGGAAAGCTCGGGGACTAATGAAAAACTGTTTTTT
TRBD1,TRBJ2-5,TRBV6-5,once,CASTRDREETQYF,TGTGCCAGCACGAGGGACAGGGAAGAGACCCAGTACTTC
TRBD1,TRBJ1-1,TRBV6-5,-,CASTDRGKSDTEAFF,TGTGCTTCAACCGACAGGGGGAAGTCGGACACTGAAGCTTTCTTT
-,TRBJ1-1,TRBV18,-,CASSPSIPGAEAFF,TGTGCCAGCTCACCCTCCATTCCGGGAGCTGAAGCTTTCTTT
-,TRBJ1-3,TRBV5-1,-,CASSSGFLLGSGNTIYF,TGCGCCAGCAGCTCGGGATTCCTCCTGGGCTCTGGAAACACCATATATTTT
TRBD2,TRBJ2-2,TRBV2,-,CASHPRRRGAGELFF,TGTGCCAGCCACCCCCGGCGGCGGGGGGCCGGGGAGCTGTTTTTT
TRBD1,TRBJ1-1,TRBV10-3,-,CAISGQGKTEAFF,TGTGCCATCAGTGGACAGGGGAAGACTGAAGCTTTCTTT
TRBD2,TRBJ2-3,TRBV5-1,once,CASSSGLAGVTDTQYF,TGCGCCAGCAGCTCAGGACTAGCGGGGGTTACAGATACGCAGTATTTT
-,TRBJ2-1,TRBV11-3,-,CASSLSTITNEQFF,TGTGCCAGCAGCTTATCTACCATTACCAATGAGCAGTTCTTC
TRBD2,TRBJ2-1,TRBV5-1,-,CASKLAGPTYNEQFF,TGCGCCAGCAAATTAGCGGGGCCCACCTACAATGAGCAGTTCTTC
-,TRBJ1-5,TRBV19,few,CASSPGGPDRNQPQHF,TGTGCCAGTAGCCCCGGGGGGCCGGACCGAAATCAGCCCCAGCATTTT
TRBD1,TRBJ1-1,TRBV5-1,-,CASSAGTGGANTEAFF,TGCGCCAGCAGCGCCGGGACAGGGGGAGCGAACACTGAAGCTTTCTTT
TRBD2,TRBJ2-3,TRBV12-5,once,CASGVTLAFLQADTQYF,TGTGCTAGTGGTGTCACACTAGCGTTCCTACAAGCAGATACGCAGTATTTT
-,TRBJ2-7,TRBV27,-,CASSPRRSGDSYEQYF,TGTGCCAGCAGTCCTAGGCGCAGTGGAGACAGCTACGAGCAGTACTTC
-,TRBJ2-3,TRBV30,-,CAWRPGSNTDTQYF,TGTGCCTGGAGGCCAGGGTCAAACACAGATACGCAGTATTTT
-,TRBJ2-5,TRBV5-5,-,CASSIGGSTQETQYF,TGTGCCAGCAGCATTGGGGGCAGTACTCAAGAGACCCAGTACTTC
-,TRBJ1-2,TRBV7-9,-,CASSLQEGYGYTF,TGTGCCAGCAGCCTACAGGAGGGCTATGGCTACACCTTC